This T cell receptor (beta chain) came from a study of T cell responses to AZD1222 COVID-19 vaccine. Study-level background: Some second doses came at about 4 weeks and others at about 12 weeks; these were pooled. General study findings and limits: Donors in the cohort were predominantly white British and more often female, and clonal diversity was possibly underestimated.

Sequencing used immunoSEQ multiplex PCR; TCRdb keeps in-frame clones, though not all of them. The sample holds about 130,000 clones, roughly 84% seen once. From germline, CDR1 is SGHRS and CDR2 YFSETQ. The CDR3 spans 14 residues. Trimming removed 2 bases from V and 5 bases from J, with 11 bases in between. As regards this clone: Its cognate antigen is unknown.

Sequences were derived from peripheral blood, sampled on day 0 of AZD1222 vaccination. The chain couples TRBV5-1 to TRBJ1-5; D gene unclear. The origin of this receptor is an adult in good health. In DNA, the CDR3 is TGCGCCAGCAGCTTTACGGGATCGGATCAGCCCCAGCATTTT. This encodes CASSFTGSDQPQHF.